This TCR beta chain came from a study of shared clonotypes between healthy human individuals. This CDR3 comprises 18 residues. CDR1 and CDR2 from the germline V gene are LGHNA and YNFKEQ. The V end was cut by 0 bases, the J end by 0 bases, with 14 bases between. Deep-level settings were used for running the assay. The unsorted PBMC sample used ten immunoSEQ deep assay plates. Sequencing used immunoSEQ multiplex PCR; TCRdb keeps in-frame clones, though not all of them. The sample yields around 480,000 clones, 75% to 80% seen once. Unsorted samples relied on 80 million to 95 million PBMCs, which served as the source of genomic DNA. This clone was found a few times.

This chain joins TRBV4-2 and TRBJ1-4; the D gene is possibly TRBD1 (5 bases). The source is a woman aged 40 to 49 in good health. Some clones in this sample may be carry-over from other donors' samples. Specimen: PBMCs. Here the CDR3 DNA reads TGTGCCAGCAGCCAAGAGTGGGGCGGGGGGGCAACTAATGAAAAACTGTTTTTT. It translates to CASSQEWGGGATNEKLFF.